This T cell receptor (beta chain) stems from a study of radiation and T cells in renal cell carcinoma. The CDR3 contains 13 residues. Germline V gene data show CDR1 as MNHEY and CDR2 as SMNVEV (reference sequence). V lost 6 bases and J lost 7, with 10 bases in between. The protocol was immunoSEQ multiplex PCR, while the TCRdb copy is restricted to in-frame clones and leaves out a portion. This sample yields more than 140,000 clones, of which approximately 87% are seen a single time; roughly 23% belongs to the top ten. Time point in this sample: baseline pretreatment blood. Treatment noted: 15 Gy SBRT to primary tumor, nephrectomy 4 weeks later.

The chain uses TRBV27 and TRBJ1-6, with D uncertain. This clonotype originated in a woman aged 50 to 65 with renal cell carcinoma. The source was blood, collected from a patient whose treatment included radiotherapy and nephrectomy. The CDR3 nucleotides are TGTGCCAGCAGGGCTTCCGGGAATTCACCCCTCCACTTT. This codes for CASRASGNSPLHF.